The following is a T cell receptor (beta chain) sequence with its context. Treatment defined: roughly 19 received Ad26.COV2.S at low or high dose, single or two shots; 5 received placebo; per-sample allocation not given. On day 63 after the first injection, vaccine and placebo recipients gave samples. In germline, CDR1 is GTSNPN, CDR2 SVGIG (reference sequence). This CDR3 is 14 amino acids long. Trimming pared 2 bases from V and 0 bases from J, leaving 9 bases between. This sample was taken from a study of Ad26.COV2.S vaccination and SARS-CoV-2 variants. The wider study: The study gave Ad26.COV2.S intramuscularly, once or twice 56 days apart.

TCRdb's copy holds only in-frame clones and misses some; the assay was immunoSEQ multiplex PCR. Here the sample spans more than 300,000 clones, less than 90% being singletons. Here the sequenced sample was peripheral blood, taken in a trial of Ad26.COV2.S vaccine versus placebo. The chain recombines TRBV30 with TRBJ2-3; unclear D gene. The TCR comes from a person aged 18 to 65 who received the Ad26.COV2.S COVID-19 vaccine or a placebo. Here the CDR3 DNA reads TGTGCCTGGAGTCACGGGTCTAGCACAGATACGCAGTATTTT. Translation: CAWSHGSSTDTQYF.